Listed below are T cell receptor beta chains from one sample, sequenced in a study of CD8+CD57+ T cells in acquired aplastic anemia. One entry per CDR3 protein results from TCRdb running MiXCR on the reads. Among over 200,000 distinct CDR3 sequences listed, approximately 60% were seen once. Sequencing was performed on sorted CD4+, CD8+, or CD8+CD57+ T cells (not recorded which) from PBMCs. These receptors originate from a human donor in good health. CDR3s include the opening cysteine and the closing phenylalanine or tryptophan. D genes are given only for firm matches. The size field is filled for only some rows; it gives once, few, many or a size class.

D | size | J | V | length | CDR3 | DNA
NA | once | TRBJ2-1 | TRBV29-1 | 14 | CSVERATRGNEQFF | TGCAGCGTTGAAAGGGCTACCCGAGGCAATGAGCAGTTCTTC
NA | NA | TRBJ2-2 | TRBV7-9 | 12 | CASSQRPGELFF | TGTGCCAGCAGTCAGAGGCCCGGGGAGCTGTTTTTT
TRBD2 | few | TRBJ2-7 | TRBV9 | 14 | CASSVGEGRYEQYF | TGTGCCAGCAGCGTCGGGGAGGGCCGCTACGAGCAGTACTTC
TRBD1 | few | TRBJ1-1 | TRBV6-6 | 15 | CASSNRDRGTSEAFF | TGTGCCAGCAGTAACCGGGACAGGGGAACATCTGAAGCTTTCTTT
NA | NA | TRBJ2-7 | TRBV15 | 13 | CATSRGVGARSYF | TGTGCCACCAGCAGAGGAGTGGGGGCTAGAAGTTACTTC
TRBD2 | once | TRBJ2-3 | TRBV19 | 17 | CASSISTSSGRTDTQYF | TGTGCCAGTAGTATCTCGACTTCTAGCGGGAGGACAGATACGCAGTATTTT
NA | NA | TRBJ2-3 | TRBV7-9 | 15 | CASRPKETSTDTQYF | TGTGCCAGCAGACCGAAAGAGACTAGCACAGATACGCAGTATTTT
NA | many | TRBJ2-7 | TRBV7-9 | 13 | CASSPPQGHEQYF | TGTGCCAGCAGTCCTCCACAGGGCCACGAGCAGTACTTC
TRBD2 | many | TRBJ2-1 | TRBV7-3 | 18 | CASSFELAGGGSYNEQFF | TGTGCCAGCAGCTTTGAACTAGCGGGAGGTGGGTCCTACAATGAGCAGTTCTTC
NA | NA | TRBJ2-7 | TRBV20-1 | 13 | CSAKRGRPYEQYF | TGCAGTGCAAAACGGGGTCGGCCCTACGAGCAGTACTTC
NA | NA | TRBJ2-5 | TRBV24-1 | 13 | CATSDPYQETQYF | TGTGCCACCAGTGACCCGTACCAAGAGACCCAGTACTTC
NA | NA | TRBJ2-2 | TRBV7-6 | 13 | CATGAANTGELFF | TGTGCCACTGGCGCAGCCAACACCGGGGAGCTGTTTTTT
TRBD1 | NA | TRBJ1-2 | TRBV7-2 | 13 | CASLRTGEGGYTF | TGTGCCAGCTTAAGGACAGGGGAAGGTGGCTACACCTTC
TRBD2 | NA | TRBJ2-1 | TRBV7-6 | 15 | CASSHPGLAGDEQFF | TGTGCCAGCAGCCACCCGGGACTAGCGGGAGATGAGCAGTTCTTC
NA | NA | TRBJ1-2 | TRBV29-1 | 15 | CSVEWVGAANYGYTF | TGCAGCGTTGAATGGGTGGGCGCAGCTAACTATGGCTACACCTTC
NA | NA | TRBJ1-5 | TRBV20-1 | 15 | CSARDIALLNQPQHF | TGCAGTGCTAGGGACATCGCCCTACTCAATCAGCCCCAGCATTTT
NA | NA | TRBJ1-3 | TRBV20-1 | 16 | CSARDPDWTSGNTIYF | TGCAGTGCTAGAGACCCGGACTGGACCTCTGGAAACACCATATATTTT
NA | NA | TRBJ2-5 | TRBV10-3 | 14 | CAIRDGSAGETQYF | TGTGCCATCAGGGACGGGTCCGCCGGGGAGACCCAGTACTTC
TRBD2 | once | TRBJ2-3 | TRBV7-8 | 17 | CASRRAQLTSGEDTQYF | TGTGCCAGCAGACGGGCTCAGTTGACTAGCGGGGAGGATACGCAGTATTTT
NA | once | TRBJ2-7 | TRBV7-6 | 22 | CASSLPSTVSQEGPISSYEQYF | TGTGCCAGCAGCTTACCCAGTACGGTCAGCCAAGAGGGACCGATAAGCTCCTACGAGCAGTACTTC